These T cell receptor beta chains were read from a single sample in a study of T cell changes during pregnancy in multiple sclerosis. Repertoires were generated with immunoSEQ multiplex PCR, while TCRdb's copy carries only in-frame clones and drops some. Seen here are under 60,000 clones, 85% to 95% observed once, and the top ten hold less than 0.3%. The sequenced sample was CD4+ T cells from peripheral blood mononuclear cells, obtained in the third trimester of pregnancy. These receptors came from a female donor with multiple sclerosis, enrolled in a pregnancy study. The CDR3 runs from the conserved cysteine through the conserved F or W. D genes are given only for firm matches. Expanded clones get a size class; other rows say once, few or many, or leave the size out.

>TRBD1|.|TRBV19|TRBJ2-4
TGTGCCAGTATGACCGACAGGGCCAGGGACATTCAGTACTTC
CASMTDRARDIQYF
>TRBD1|few|TRBV30|TRBJ1-1
TGTGCCTGGATCTGGGGCAGGGGGAGCACTGAAGCTTTCTTT
CAWIWGRGSTEAFF
>.|.|TRBV7-2|TRBJ1-6
TGTGCCAGCAGCTTAAGAACGAGCCTTTCACCCCTCCACTTT
CASSLRTSLSPLHF
>.|.|TRBV28|TRBJ1-5
TGTGCCAGCAGTTCCGGGGGAGATAGCAATCAGCCCCAGCATTTT
CASSSGGDSNQPQHF
>TRBD2|.|TRBV5-5|TRBJ2-2
TGTGCCAGCAGTACTCTAGCGGGGGGTACCGGGGAGCTGTTTTTT
CASSTLAGGTGELFF
>.|.|TRBV19|TRBJ1-2
TGTGCCAGTAGTATATCAGGGCCATATGGCTACACCTTC
CASSISGPYGYTF
>TRBD2|.|TRBV2|TRBJ2-7
TGTGCCAGCAGTGAACTTCGGGGGGTTGGGAACGAGCAGTACTTC
CASSELRGVGNEQYF
>.|.|TRBV6-5|TRBJ2-1
TGTGCCAGCAGTCCTGAACTCTACAATGAGCAGTTCTTC
CASSPELYNEQFF
>TRBD1|.|TRBV5-1|TRBJ1-2
TGCGCCAGCAGCCCCCAGGACAGGGGATCTAACTATGGCTACACCTTC
CASSPQDRGSNYGYTF
>TRBD1|.|TRBV6-5|TRBJ2-7
TGTGCCAGCAGCCCCGGGACAGGGGTCGACGAGCAGTACTTC
CASSPGTGVDEQYF
>TRBD1|.|TRBV5-1|TRBJ2-3
TGCGCCAGCAGCTTGGGGGGTCTGACAGGGACAGATACGCAGTATTTT
CASSLGGLTGTDTQYF
>TRBD2|once|TRBV11-3|TRBJ2-5
TGTGCCAGCAGCCGGGGGGGAGACCAAGAGACCCAGTACTTC
CASSRGGDQETQYF
>.|.|TRBV5-4|TRBJ1-1
TGTGCCAGCAGCTTGGATATCGGGAACACTGAAGCTTTCTTT
CASSLDIGNTEAFF
>.|.|TRBV7-2|TRBJ1-5
TGTGCCAGCAGCTCCAACGGGGGGCCAGGGTTAAGGAATCAGCCCCAGCATTTT
CASSSNGGPGLRNQPQHF
>TRBD1|.|TRBV7-6|TRBJ2-3
TGTGCCAGCAGCGCGTACCGACGTGCGTCAGGGGGCCTGACTAGCACAGATACGCAGTATTTT
CASSAYRRASGGLTSTDTQYF
>.|.|TRBV6-1|TRBJ2-2
TGTGCCAGCAGTGATCGAGCAGTAGCGGCGGGGAACACCGGGGAGCTGTTTTTT
CASSDRAVAAGNTGELFF
>.|.|TRBV19|TRBJ1-1
TGTGCCAGTAGTGAGCAAGGCCCGGGGACTGAAGCTTTCTTT
CASSEQGPGTEAFF
>.|few|TRBV18|TRBJ1-1
TGTGCCAGCTCCCCCAAGCAGGGCTTGAACACTGAAGCTTTCTTT
CASSPKQGLNTEAFF
>.|few|TRBV7-3|TRBJ1-3
TGTGCCAGCAGCTCCGGGACTCAGGGAAACACCATATATTTT
CASSSGTQGNTIYF
>.|once|TRBV5-1|TRBJ2-7
TGCGCCAGCAGCACTGGACAGACCTACGAGCAGTACTTC
CASSTGQTYEQYF
>TRBD1|once|TRBV7-9|TRBJ2-3
TGTGCCAGACTCAACACTATCCGGGTCAGGGGGCGCTCGACAGATACGCAGTATTTT
CARLNTIRVRGRSTDTQYF
>TRBD2|.|TRBV10-1|TRBJ2-2
TGCGCCAGCGGCCGGACTAGCGGGGGCACCGGGGAGCTGTTTTTT
CASGRTSGGTGELFF
>.|.|TRBV5-6|TRBJ1-5
TGTGCCAGCAGCCTACTACGGCCCCAGCATTTT
CASSLLRPQHF
>TRBD1|.|TRBV10-3|TRBJ2-7
TGTGCCATCAGAGCCGGGACAGGGAGAGGCGAGCAGTACTTC
CAIRAGTGRGEQYF
>TRBD1|once|TRBV5-5|TRBJ1-3
TGTGCCAGCAGCTTGGAGCAGGGGGCGGTTGGAAACACCATATATTTT
CASSLEQGAVGNTIYF
>TRBD1|.|TRBV9|TRBJ2-3
TGTGCCAGCAGCGGCCAGGCACAGGGGGATTGGTCAGATACGCAGTATTTT
CASSGQAQGDWSDTQYF
>.|.|TRBV9|TRBJ1-1
TGTGCCAGCAGCACCTGGACAGAAATGAACACTGAAGCTTTCTTT
CASSTWTEMNTEAFF
>.|.|TRBV6-1|TRBJ1-2
TGTGCCAGCGGCCAGGGGAATGGATTGTATGGCTACACCTTC
CASGQGNGLYGYTF